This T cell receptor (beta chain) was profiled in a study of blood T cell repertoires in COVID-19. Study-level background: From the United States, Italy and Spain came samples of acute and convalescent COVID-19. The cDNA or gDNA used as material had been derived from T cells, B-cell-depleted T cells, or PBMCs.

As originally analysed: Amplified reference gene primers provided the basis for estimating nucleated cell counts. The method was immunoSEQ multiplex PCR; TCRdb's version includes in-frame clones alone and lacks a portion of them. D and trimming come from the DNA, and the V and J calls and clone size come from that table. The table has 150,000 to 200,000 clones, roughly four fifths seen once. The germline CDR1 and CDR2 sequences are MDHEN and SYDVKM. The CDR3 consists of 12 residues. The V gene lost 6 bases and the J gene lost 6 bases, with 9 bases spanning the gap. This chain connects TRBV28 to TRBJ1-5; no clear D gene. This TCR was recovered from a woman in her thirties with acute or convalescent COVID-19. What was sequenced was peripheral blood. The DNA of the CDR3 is TGTGCCAGCAGGGAGGGTGGTCAGCCCCAGCATTTT. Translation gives CASREGGQPQHF.